This T cell receptor beta chain was observed in a study of CD8+ T cells in alopecia areata. Turning to the study itself: For the treated group, dosing was oral tofacitinib at 5 to 10 mg twice daily. Patients given treatment had severity scored by the percentage of scalp area affected.

In regard to this clone: Its antigen is undetermined.

Study-wide results and limits: In patients, TCRs were shared less clearly than in mice, and HLA may possibly be involved.

Stated treatment: oral pan-JAK inhibitor, 5-10 mg twice daily. RNA was isolated and reverse transcribed to cDNA, the sequencing template. Clones were sequenced by immunoSEQ multiplex PCR, and TCRdb holds only the in-frame ones, with some missing. The sample shows 95,000 to 100,000 clones, about 61% of them seen only once. This receptor was taken from a human donor with alopecia areata. The sample consisted of CD8+ T cells sorted from blood, taken between weeks 55 and 65, from a patient treated with tofacitinib.

The CDR3 coding sequence is TGTGCCTGGAGGGGGGGCAGCAACTATGGCTACACCTTC. The encoded protein is CAWRGGSNYGYTF. V usage is TRBV30 and J usage is TRBJ1-2, with a weak D call TRBD1 (6 bases). The CDR3 runs to 13 residues. V was clipped by 3 bases and J by 2 bases, with 10 bases between them. CDR1 is GTSNPN, CDR2 SVGIG, per germline (reference sequence).